The 4 T cell receptor beta chains reported below all come from one sample, sequenced in a study of CD8 T cells in ankylosing spondylitis. Each CDR3 protein is one row after TCRdb ran MiXCR on the 5' RACE reads. The sample holds fewer than 400,000 distinct CDR3 sequences, approximately 20% seen once. Study-wide findings and caveats: Seemingly characteristic of ankylosing spondylitis blood was a TCR beta motif consisting of about 8 highly homologous variants.

Their recognized antigens are unknown. The material sequenced was blood, either unsorted or a sorted T cell fraction (not recorded which). These receptors all stem from a male donor with ankylosing spondylitis.

V usage is TRBV7-9 and J usage is TRBJ2-1; D may match TRBD1 or TRBD2 (6 bases each). Trimming took 4 bases from V and 9 from J, leaving 19 bases between them. Per the germline V gene, CDR1 is SEHNR and CDR2 is FQNEAQ (reference sequence). The CDR3 length is 15 residues. Here the CDR3 DNA reads TGTGCCAGCAGCTCAGAACTAGCCGCAGGGGTTGAGCAGTTCTTC. Translating it yields CASSSELAAGVEQFF.

This clonotype occurred a few times. This chain joins TRBV10-3 and TRBJ2-1, with D perhaps TRBD2 (6 bases). The germline gives CDR1 ENHRY, CDR2 SYGVKD. The ends were cut back, 7 bases at V and 5 bases at J, with 12 bases in the middle. The CDR3 spans 13 residues. CDR3 coding DNA: TGTGCCATCAAAGATGGGGGGAACAATGAGCAGTTCTTC. It specifies CAIKDGGNNEQFF.

This clonotype came up a few times. V gene TRBV12-3 or TRBV12-4 combines with J gene TRBJ1-4, with 11 bases matching TRBD1. The CDR3 consists of 16 residues. Trimming cost V 0 bases and J 7 bases; bases outside gene matches: 4. CDR3 DNA: TGTGCCAGCAGTTTAGCTCTCGGGACAGGGGGTGAAAAACTGTTTTTT. Translating gives CASSLALGTGGEKLFF.

The chain has TRBV6-1 and TRBJ2-5; D possibly corresponds to TRBD2 (6 bases). The V gene lost 3 bases and the J gene lost 1 base, with 15 bases spanning the gap. The CDR3 is 16 amino acids. CDR1 and CDR2 from the germline V gene are MNHNS and SASEGT. CDR3: CASSEGGRGPQETQYF. The CDR3 DNA reads TGTGCCAGCAGTGAGGGAGGTAGAGGTCCCCAAGAGACCCAGTACTTC.